The rows below give T cell receptor beta chains drawn from one sample of a study of beta chain features in type 1 diabetes. Sequencing was performed with immunoSEQ multiplex PCR; in TCRdb, only in-frame clones are kept and a portion is missing. The data contain roughly 330,000 clones, about 14% of them singletons. The specimen sequenced was naive CD4+ T cells from blood. These receptors all come from a woman aged 18-29 years with type 1 diabetes. The CDR3 runs from the conserved cysteine through the conserved F or W. The D gene is left open where the match is weak. Where a row states a size, it is once, few, many or the class of an expanded clone; other rows omit it.

V gene	D gene	clone size	J gene	CDR3 DNA	CDR3 protein
TRBV18	NA	NA	TRBJ2-3	TGTGCCAGCTCAGTCTCGGGAGCTGTTGTCACAGATACGCAGTATTTT	CASSVSGAVVTDTQYF
TRBV27	NA	NA	TRBJ2-5	TGTGCCAGCACTAGACTCGGAGGGGAGACCCAGTACTTC	CASTRLGGETQYF
TRBV9	NA	NA	TRBJ2-3	TGTGCCAGCAGCGTCAGGGCTGCCACAGATACGCAGTATTTT	CASSVRAATDTQYF
TRBV20-1	NA	few	TRBJ1-2	TGCAGTGGCAACATCCTCTATGGCTACACCTTC	CSGNILYGYTF
TRBV5-1	NA	NA	TRBJ1-2	TGCGCCAGCAGCTTTGACGGACAAGAGTCCGGCTACACCTTC	CASSFDGQESGYTF
TRBV9	TRBD2	NA	TRBJ2-5	TGTGCCAGCAGCGGTAGCGGGAGGGCCGAGGAGACCCAGTACTTC	CASSGSGRAEETQYF
TRBV4-1	NA	few	TRBJ2-1	TGCGCCAGCAGCCACCTGCAGGACCGACGGGAGAGGGAATACAATGAGCAGTTCTTC	CASSHLQDRREREYNEQFF
TRBV9	NA	few	TRBJ2-3	TGTGCCAGCAGCGTAGCTAGCCTACCAGTCGGTACGCAGTATTTT	CASSVASLPVGTQYF
TRBV5-1	NA	NA	TRBJ2-2	TGCGCCAGCAATACGGGCGGGATGAACACCGGGGAGCTGTTTTTT	CASNTGGMNTGELFF
TRBV28	TRBD2	few	TRBJ2-7	TGTGCCAGCAGTTTCGCTAGCGGGACCTCCTACGAGCAGTACTTC	CASSFASGTSYEQYF
TRBV15	TRBD1	NA	TRBJ2-2	TGTGCCACCAGCAGACACAGGGGCCTGAACACCGGGGAGCTGTTTTTT	CATSRHRGLNTGELFF
TRBV28	NA	NA	TRBJ1-1	TGTGCCACCGTCCTACGGGGTGAAGCTTTCTTT	CATVLRGEAFF
TRBV7-2	NA	few	TRBJ2-5	TGTGCCAGCAGCTTAGGCGGAGGGCAAGAGACCCAGTACTTC	CASSLGGGQETQYF
TRBV28	NA	NA	TRBJ2-7	TGTGCCAGCGAACCCTCAGGAGGCGAGCAGTACTTC	CASEPSGGEQYF
TRBV4-2	TRBD1	NA	TRBJ1-4	TGTGCCAGCAGCCATCCCCCGGGACAGGGTATTAATGAAAAACTGTTTTTT	CASSHPPGQGINEKLFF
TRBV18	NA	few	TRBJ2-3	TGTGCCAGCTCACCACTTGCGGCAGATACGCAGTATTTT	CASSPLAADTQYF
TRBV11-2	TRBD1	many	TRBJ2-1	TGTGCCAGCAGCTGGGACAGGGGCAGGGATGAGCAGTTCTTC	CASSWDRGRDEQFF
TRBV4-1	NA	few	TRBJ1-4	TGCGCCAGCAGCCCCCCACGGGAGCCGCGCGGGGGTGAAAAACTGTTTTTT	CASSPPREPRGGEKLFF
TRBV2	TRBD2	NA	TRBJ2-4	TGTGCCAGCAGTGAAGCCGGACTAGCGGCCTACTTC	CASSEAGLAAYF
TRBV7-2	NA	NA	TRBJ2-7	TGTGCCAGCAAAGGAGGGCCGAGCTCCTACGAGCAGTACTTC	CASKGGPSSYEQYF
TRBV2	TRBD2	few	TRBJ2-2	TGTGCCAGCAGTGTTTATCTAGCGGGATCCACCGGGGAGCTGTTTTTT	CASSVYLAGSTGELFF
TRBV11-2	TRBD2	NA	TRBJ2-3	TGTGCCAGCAGCGGCCCGGACAGCTGGGCTAGCGGGAAAAATACGCAGTATTTT	CASSGPDSWASGKNTQYF
TRBV28	TRBD1	few	TRBJ2-7	TGTGCCAGCAGTTTGGGGACAGGAACACCCTACGAGCAGTACTTC	CASSLGTGTPYEQYF
TRBV9	NA	few	TRBJ2-5	TGTGCCAGCAGCGTAGGCGGGTTACAAGAGACCCAGTACTTC	CASSVGGLQETQYF
TRBV30	NA	NA	TRBJ2-7	TGTGCCTGGAGTCGATCCCGATTTAGGGGAATATACGAGCAGTACTTC	CAWSRSRFRGIYEQYF
TRBV6-5	TRBD2	NA	TRBJ2-3	TGTGCCAGCATGCTAGCGGGAGAGGCAGATACGCAGTATTTT	CASMLAGEADTQYF
TRBV11-2	TRBD2	NA	TRBJ2-3	TGTGCCAGCACCAGACTAGCGGGAGATACGCAGTATTTT	CASTRLAGDTQYF
TRBV4-3	NA	few	TRBJ2-6	TGCGCCAGCAGCCAAGATAGGTTTGGCCGGGACTCTGGGGCCAACGTCCTGACTTTC	CASSQDRFGRDSGANVLTF
TRBV5-4	NA	few	TRBJ2-3	TGTGCCAGCAGCTTGAAGAGGGAGAGGACAGATACGCAGTATTTT	CASSLKRERTDTQYF
TRBV6-5	NA	NA	TRBJ1-2	TGTGCCAGCAGTTACGGGGCAAGGAACTATGGCTACACCTTC	CASSYGARNYGYTF
TRBV29-1	NA	few	TRBJ1-2	TGCAGCGTTGTTCCGCGGATGGCCTCTAGCTATGGCTACACCTTC	CSVVPRMASSYGYTF
TRBV6-6	TRBD1	few	TRBJ2-7	TGTGCCAGCAGCGATCCGGGACAGATGTACGAGCAGTACTTC	CASSDPGQMYEQYF
TRBV19	TRBD2	few	TRBJ2-1	TGTGCCAGTAGCACTAGCGGGAGAGGAGAGCAGTTCTTC	CASSTSGRGEQFF
TRBV4-1	TRBD1	NA	TRBJ2-2	TGCGCCAGCAAATCCTCGCTTAGACAGGGTTGGGGGGAGCTGTTTTTT	CASKSSLRQGWGELFF
TRBV28	TRBD2	few	TRBJ2-5	TGTGCCAGCAGTTTGGGCCCGACTAGCTGGGAGACCCAGTACTTC	CASSLGPTSWETQYF
TRBV9	TRBD1	few	TRBJ2-6	TGTGCCAGCAGCGAGACGGGACAGGCATTCTCTGGGGCCAACGTCCTGACTTTC	CASSETGQAFSGANVLTF
TRBV10-3	TRBD2	few	TRBJ2-7	TGTGCCACGTCGGGGGCAGCGGGAGGGTTGGACTACGAGCAGTACTTC	CATSGAAGGLDYEQYF
TRBV29-1	NA	NA	TRBJ2-7	TGCAGCGTTGAAGACGGACAGCCCTACGAGCAGTACTTC	CSVEDGQPYEQYF
TRBV12-5	NA	few	TRBJ2-1	TGTGCTAGTGGTTTGGGACTCGGGGGCTACAATGAGCAGTTCTTC	CASGLGLGGYNEQFF
TRBV30	NA	few	TRBJ2-7	TGTGCCTCCAACCCAGGGGCTGGCAACGAGCAGTACTTC	CASNPGAGNEQYF
TRBV4-2	NA	NA	TRBJ2-4	TGTGCCAGCAGCCCCCCGACAGTTGGCAAAAACATTCAGTACTTC	CASSPPTVGKNIQYF
TRBV5-4	NA	NA	TRBJ2-7	TGTGCCAGCAGCTACGGAGGGGCCGACTACGAGCAGTACTTC	CASSYGGADYEQYF
TRBV5-1	TRBD1	NA	TRBJ1-2	TGCGCCAGCAGCGCTACTAGGACAGGGGAATACACCTTC	CASSATRTGEYTF
TRBV27	NA	NA	TRBJ1-5	TGTGCCAGCAAAGCTTCGAGCAATCAGCCCCAGCATTTT	CASKASSNQPQHF
TRBV30	NA	NA	TRBJ1-1	TGTGCCTGGAGTCGCCTCCGCGGGGTCACTGAAGCTTTCTTT	CAWSRLRGVTEAFF
TRBV2	NA	NA	TRBJ2-7	TGTGCCAGCAAAAGTAAAGGGGCCTACGAGCAGTACTTC	CASKSKGAYEQYF
TRBV7-7	TRBD1	NA	TRBJ2-2	TGTGCCAGCAGCCTACAGGGGTCGAGCACCGGGGAGCTGTTTTTT	CASSLQGSSTGELFF
TRBV7-3	NA	NA	TRBJ2-7	TGTGCCAGCAGCTCAGGGGGGTTGGGCGAGCAGTACTTC	CASSSGGLGEQYF
TRBV2	TRBD2	few	TRBJ2-1	TGTGCCAGCAGTGAGTTTACTCGACTAGCGGGAGCTAATGAGCAGTTCTTC	CASSEFTRLAGANEQFF
TRBV30	NA	NA	TRBJ2-5	TGTGCCTGGAGTAGTTGGAGCAAAGAGACCCAGTACTTC	CAWSSWSKETQYF
TRBV7-2	TRBD1	few	TRBJ1-1	TGTGCCAGCAGATCCTTTACAGGGGCTGGCACTGAAGCTTTCTTT	CASRSFTGAGTEAFF
TRBV27	NA	few	TRBJ2-5	TGTGCCAGCAGTTCAGCCGGGGAGACCCAGTACTTC	CASSSAGETQYF
TRBV29-1	NA	few	TRBJ1-1	TGCAGCGTCTTCTCCCAGGGGAACACTGAAGCTTTCTTT	CSVFSQGNTEAFF
TRBV7-6	NA	few	TRBJ2-1	TGTGCCAGCAGCCTCCAGCGGACTGAGCAGTTCTTC	CASSLQRTEQFF
TRBV6-6	NA	NA	TRBJ2-3	TGTGCCAGCGGGACTGGGGCAGCTAGCACAGATACGCAGTATTTT	CASGTGAASTDTQYF